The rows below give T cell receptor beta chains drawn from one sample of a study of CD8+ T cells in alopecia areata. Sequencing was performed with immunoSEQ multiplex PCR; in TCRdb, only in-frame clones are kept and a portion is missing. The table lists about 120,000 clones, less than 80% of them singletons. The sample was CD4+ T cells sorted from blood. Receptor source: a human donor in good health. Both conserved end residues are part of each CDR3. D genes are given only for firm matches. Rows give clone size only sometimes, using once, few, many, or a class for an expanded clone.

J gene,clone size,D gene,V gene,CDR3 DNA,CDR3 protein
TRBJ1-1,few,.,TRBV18,TGTGCCAGCTCACCGGCCACGAACACTGAAGCTTTCTTT,CASSPATNTEAFF
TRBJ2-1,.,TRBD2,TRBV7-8,TGTGCCAGCAGCTTAGTGGCTGCTAGCGGGGTACCGGGGTTCTTC,CASSLVAASGVPGFF
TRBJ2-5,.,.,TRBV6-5,TGTGCCAGCAGTCTACAGTTCCAAGAGACCCAGTACTTC,CASSLQFQETQYF
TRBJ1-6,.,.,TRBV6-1,TGTGCCAGCAGTGGAAACTTTGCGACAGTACTAAATTCACCCCTCCACTTT,CASSGNFATVLNSPLHF
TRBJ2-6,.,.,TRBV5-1,TGCGCCAGCAGCTTGTTGTCTTCCGGGGCCAACGTCCTGACTTTC,CASSLLSSGANVLTF
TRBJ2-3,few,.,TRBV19,TGTGCCAGTAGTGTGGGAAGAGATACGCAGTATTTT,CASSVGRDTQYF
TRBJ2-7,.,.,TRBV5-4,TGTGCCAGCAGCTTGTGGGATTCCTACGAGCAGTACTTC,CASSLWDSYEQYF
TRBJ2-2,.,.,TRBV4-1,TGCGCCAGCAGCCCCTTTTCGGTACCGAACACCGGGGAGCTGTTTTTT,CASSPFSVPNTGELFF
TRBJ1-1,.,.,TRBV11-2,TGTGCCAGCATTTGGGGAGATAGGAACACTGAAGCTTTCTTT,CASIWGDRNTEAFF
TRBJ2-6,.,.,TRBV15,TGTGCCACCAGCGGGTTTACTGGGGCCAACGTCCTGACTTTC,CATSGFTGANVLTF
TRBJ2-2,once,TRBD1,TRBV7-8,TGTGCCAGCAGCTTAGCGCGGCCAGGGGGAGAGCTGTTTTTT,CASSLARPGGELFF
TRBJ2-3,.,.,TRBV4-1,TGCGCCAGCAGCTTTAGGGGAGAAGCAGATACGCAGTATTTT,CASSFRGEADTQYF
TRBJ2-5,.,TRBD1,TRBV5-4,TGTGCCAGCAGCGGGACAGGGGATCTTCAAGAGACCCAGTACTTC,CASSGTGDLQETQYF
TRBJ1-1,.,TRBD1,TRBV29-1,TGCAGCGTTGAGAGGACAGGGGCCACTGAAGCTTTCTTT,CSVERTGATEAFF
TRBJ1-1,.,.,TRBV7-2,TGTGCCAGCAGCTCATCCGGGGTTTATGTAACTGAAGCTTTCTTT,CASSSSGVYVTEAFF
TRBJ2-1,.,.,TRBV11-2,TGTGCCAGCAGCTCCTTAGGGAGCGGTAAATACTACAATGAGCAGTTCTTC,CASSSLGSGKYYNEQFF
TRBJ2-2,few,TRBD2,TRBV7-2,TGTGCCAGCAGCTCCGGTCGGCCTAGCGGGGTCGGGGAGCTGTTTTTT,CASSSGRPSGVGELFF
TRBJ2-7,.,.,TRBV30,TGTGCCTGGAGTTACAGGCATCCCAACTACGAGCAGTACTTC,CAWSYRHPNYEQYF
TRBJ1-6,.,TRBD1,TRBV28,TGTGCCAGCAGTCTTGGCGACAGGGCAAATTCACCCCTCCACTTT,CASSLGDRANSPLHF
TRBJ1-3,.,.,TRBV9,TGTGCCAGCAGCGGTCTTAGCTCTGGAAACACCATATATTTT,CASSGLSSGNTIYF
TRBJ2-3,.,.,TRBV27,TGTGCCAGCAGTTTCGGGTCCACTACGCAGTATTTT,CASSFGSTTQYF
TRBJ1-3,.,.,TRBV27,TGTGCCGCCGTCAAAGGGGCTGGAAACACCATATATTTT,CAAVKGAGNTIYF
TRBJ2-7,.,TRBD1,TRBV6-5,TGTGCCAGCCGGGACAGGACCTACGAGCAGTACTTC,CASRDRTYEQYF
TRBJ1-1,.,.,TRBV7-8,TGTGCAACCGGGGGGCGGATGAACACTGAAGCTTTCTTT,CATGGRMNTEAFF
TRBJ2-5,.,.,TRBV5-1,TGCGCCAGCAGCTTGGCTCCAGGGACGGGAGAGACCCAGTACTTC,CASSLAPGTGETQYF
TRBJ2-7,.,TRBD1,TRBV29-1,TGCAGCGTGAGGGGACAGGGGGCCTCCTACGAGCAGTACTTC,CSVRGQGASYEQYF
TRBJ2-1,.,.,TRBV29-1,TGCAGCGGGAGCTGGGATTCCTACAATGAGCAGTTCTTC,CSGSWDSYNEQFF